Sequencing of this TCR beta chain was carried out in a study of cytomegalovirus exposure and HLA in healthy donors. With 5 bases removed from V and 9 bases from J, the gap between germline ends came to 17 bases. Germline V lookup: CDR1 SEHNR, CDR2 FQNEAQ (reference sequence). The CDR3 has 14 amino acids. This PCR relied on a set of 60 Vbeta primers and 13 Jbeta primers. TCRdb's copy holds only in-frame clones and misses some; the assay was immunoSEQ multiplex PCR. The sample holds under 150,000 clones; approximately 81% are singletons and the top ten take 0.7%. The genes are TRBV7-9 and TRBJ1-5; D is unresolved. This receptor was identified in a man aged 18 to 30 in good health and CMV-seronegative. The sample consisted of PBMCs. CDR3 amino acids: CASSPPPPHAPQHF. DNA of the CDR3: TGTGCCAGCAGCCCCCCTCCCCCACACGCGCCCCAGCATTTT.